The 9 T cell receptor beta chains below were found in one sample sequenced in a study of blood T cell repertoires in COVID-19. Sequenced by immunoSEQ multiplex PCR; TCRdb stores in-frame clones only, minus some. In the table there are about 75,000 clones, about 88% of which are singletons. Source material: peripheral blood. The receptor source for this set is a human donor in a cohort sampled during active COVID-19.

This clone was recorded once. The chain uses TRBV2 and TRBJ1-2; maybe TRBD1 (6 bases). This CDR3 has 13 amino acids. CDR1 is SNHLY and CDR2 is FYNNEI in the germline V gene. Trimming took off 6 bases at V and 0 bases at J, with 8 bases between the two ends. Here the CDR3 reads CASRGQTNYGYTF. For the CDR3, the DNA is TGTGCCAGCAGAGGACAGACTAACTATGGCTACACCTTC.

The chain has TRBV13 and TRBJ2-7; 8 bases align to TRBD1. The CDR3 is 13 amino acids. Germline V CDR1 and CDR2: PRHDT, FYEKMQ (reference sequence). V shed 5 bases, J shed 5 bases, and the junction held 5 bases outside the gene matches. The CDR3 spells CASSPTGAHEQYF. For the CDR3, the DNA is TGTGCCAGCAGCCCGACAGGGGCCCACGAGCAGTACTTC.

V is TRBV4-1 and J is TRBJ2-1; 9 bases are a match to TRBD1. This CDR3 is built from 17 residues. With V trimmed by 1 base and J by 1 base, 5 bases remained unmatched. Looked up from germline, CDR1 is MGHRA and CDR2 is YSYEKL. As DNA, the CDR3 is TGCGCCAGCAGCCAAGGGGGGGGGACAGGGTCCTACAATGAGCAGTTCTTC. This codes for CASSQGGGTGSYNEQFF.

The chain combines TRBV19 with TRBJ1-2; TRBD1 is a possible D gene (5 bases). Germline V gives CDR1 LNHDA, CDR2 SQIVND (reference sequence). Between the trimmed V and J ends, which lost 4 bases and 3 bases, there was a span of 12 bases. The CDR3 has 14 residues. The chain's CDR3 is CASSTPTVYYGYTF. The CDR3 DNA is TGTGCCAGTAGTACCCCGACAGTCTACTATGGCTACACCTTC.

The V gene is TRBV6-4, the J gene TRBJ2-3, with TRBD2 matching over 9 bases. There are 18 residues in the CDR3. After removal of 9 bases from V and 3 bases from J, the junction contained 19 bases not matched to a gene. Germline V CDR1 and CDR2: MRHNA, SNTAGT. The CDR3 sequence: CARRAGGPNPFGTDTQYF. In DNA form, the CDR3 reads TGTGCCAGACGGGCGGGAGGGCCCAATCCGTTCGGAACAGATACGCAGTATTTT.

The V call is TRBV19, the J call TRBJ1-2; 9 bases map to TRBD1. Germline loops: CDR1 LNHDA, CDR2 SQIVND (reference sequence). The CDR3 is 15 residues long. The V gene end was trimmed by 5 bases and the J gene end by 5 bases; junction bases not matched to a gene: 9. The CDR3 region is CASSLGQGREYGYTF. The CDR3 DNA is TGTGCCAGTAGTCTTGGACAGGGGCGGGAGTATGGCTACACCTTC.

This rearrangement joins TRBV7-6 to TRBJ2-7; 8 nucleotides align to TRBD1. The CDR3 runs 15 residues. V lost 5 bases, J lost 6 bases, and 12 bases stayed unmatched. Looked up from germline, CDR1 is SGHVS and CDR2 is FNYEAQ. CDR3 in DNA: TGTGCCAGCAGCCATACTAATGACAGGGGAGGCGAGCAGTACTTC. Protein product: CASSHTNDRGGEQYF.

The chain couples TRBV19 to TRBJ1-1; no definite D call. This CDR3 region has 11 residues. Germline CDR1 reads LNHDA; CDR2 reads SQIVND (reference sequence). Trimming stripped 8 bases from V and 5 bases from J, with 9 bases between. In DNA, the CDR3 is TGTGCCAGTGGAGAGGAAACTGAAGCTTTCTTT. Translation gives CASGEETEAFF.

The rearrangement uses TRBV5-1 and TRBJ1-2; TRBD1 matches 9 bases. Losses at the gene ends were 4 bases for V and 11 bases for J; bases not matched to a gene: 12. CDR1 is SGHRS and CDR2 is YFSETQ in the germline V gene. The CDR3 runs 14 residues. CDR3 sequence reads: CASSPGTGLSMYTF. DNA for the CDR3: TGCGCCAGCAGCCCCGGGACAGGGCTGAGTATGTACACCTTC.